The 13 T cell receptor beta chains presented below share a single source sample, sequenced in a study of CD8 T cells in ankylosing spondylitis. Study-wide findings and caveats: Blood of patients with ankylosing spondylitis appeared to be characterized by a TCR beta motif of eight highly homologous variants.

These receptors have no identified antigens. TCRdb recomputed calls from the 5' RACE reads with MiXCR, one row per CDR3 protein. The sample lists some 840,000 distinct CDR3 sequences, about 11% occurring once. The sequencing input was blood, either unsorted or a sorted T cell fraction (not recorded which). These TCRs come from a male donor with ankylosing spondylitis.

This clonotype was counted a few times. V is TRBV6-2 or TRBV6-3 and J is TRBJ1-5, with 7 bases fitting TRBD1. This CDR3 is 15 amino acids long. Germline-derived CDR1 and CDR2 are MNHEY and SVGEGT. V trimming: 6 bases; J trimming: 1 base; junction bases outside the gene matches: 6. In DNA, the CDR3 is TGTGCCAGCAGATCCCCCAGGGGGAGCAATCAGCCCCAGCATTTT. The encoded protein is CASRSPRGSNQPQHF.

The rearrangement links TRBV4-2 to TRBJ2-2, with 9 bases identical to TRBD2. The junction had 3 bases not matched to a gene; V was cut back by 6 bases and J by 1 base. Germline CDR1 LGHNA, CDR2 YNFKEQ. This CDR3 spans 15 amino acids. As DNA, the CDR3 is TGTGCCAGCAGGGTAGCGGGAGAGAACACCGGGGAGCTGTTTTTT. It translates to CASRVAGENTGELFF.

The chain couples TRBV20-1 to TRBJ1-1; D is undetermined. This CDR3 comprises 14 residues. The germline V and J ends were trimmed by 0 bases and 4 bases, with 12 bases remaining between them. Per the germline V gene, CDR1 is DFQATT and CDR2 is SNEGSKA (reference sequence). The CDR3 coding sequence is TGCAGTGCTAGAGAGGGAGGGCGAACCACTGAAGCTTTCTTT. Amino acid sequence: CSAREGGRTTEAFF.

This clonotype appeared many times. The J gene is TRBJ1-2, the V gene TRBV7-2; 10 positions match TRBD1. Germline V gene sequence: CDR1 SGHTA, CDR2 FQGNSA. The J segment lost 6 bases and the V segment lost 5 bases, leaving 3 bases of the junction unmatched. This CDR3 is 13 amino acids long. CDR3 sequence reads: CASSVDRGDGYTF. CDR3 nucleotides: TGTGCCAGCAGCGTGGACAGGGGGGATGGCTACACCTTC.

This clonotype was counted only a few times. The chain is built from TRBV6-1 and TRBJ2-1; D is uncertain. CDR1 is MNHNS, CDR2 SASEGT, per germline. V dropped 4 bases and J dropped 4 bases, with 11 bases sitting between them. The CDR3 totals 14 residues. The CDR3 sequence is CASSVLGIYNEQFF. CDR3 coding DNA: TGTGCCAGCAGTGTTCTTGGGATATACAATGAGCAGTTCTTC.

This chain joins TRBV20-1 and TRBJ2-1, with 12 bases aligning to TRBD2. The CDR3 covers 16 residues. V trimming: 5 bases; J trimming: 5 bases; junction bases outside the gene matches: 10. CDR1 DFQATT and CDR2 SNEGSKA come from the germline V gene (reference sequence). CDR3 protein: CSAGGVRLAGDNEQFF. The DNA for the CDR3 is TGCAGTGCTGGAGGGGTGAGACTAGCGGGAGACAATGAGCAGTTCTTC.

The chain combines TRBV20-1 with TRBJ2-1; 8 nucleotides align to TRBD2. V gave up 3 bases and J gave up 6 bases; unmatched junction bases: 7. Germline CDR1 is DFQATT and CDR2 is SNEGSKA (reference sequence). The CDR3 runs to 14 residues. The CDR3 sequence: CSASAGTRANEQFF. In DNA form, the CDR3 reads TGCAGTGCTAGTGCCGGGACTAGGGCCAATGAGCAGTTCTTC.

The chain uses TRBV10-3 and TRBJ2-5; 9 bases are a match to TRBD2. This CDR3 has 15 amino acids. The V gene's germline CDR1 is ENHRY and CDR2 SYGVKD. The ends lost 6 bases at V and 8 bases at J; junction bases unmatched: 13. CDR3 in amino acids: CAIRASGVPTGTQYF. The CDR3 DNA reads TGTGCCATCAGGGCTAGCGGGGTTCCCACCGGAACCCAGTACTTC.

V and J are TRBV20-1 and TRBJ2-1; D perhaps matches TRBD1 (5 bases). The V end was cut by 6 bases, the J end by 7 bases, with 22 bases between. CDR3 length: 15 residues. In germline, CDR1 is DFQATT, CDR2 SNEGSKA (reference sequence). This CDR3 reads CSAPDGQGAGNEQFF. The DNA for the CDR3 is TGCAGTGCCCCCGACGGCCAAGGGGCTGGAAATGAGCAGTTCTTC.

The table lists this clonotype with a few counts. This chain uses TRBV20-1 with TRBJ2-7; 7 bases line up with TRBD2. The V gene end was trimmed by 3 bases and the J gene end by 3 bases; junction bases not matched to a gene: 11. There are 15 residues in the CDR3. CDR1 is DFQATT, CDR2 SNEGSKA, per germline (reference sequence). DNA for the CDR3: TGCAGTGCTAGTGGCACATTAGCGGGCTTCTACGAGCAGTACTTC. Translation gives CSASGTLAGFYEQYF.

This chain joins TRBV10-3 and TRBJ2-5, with TRBD2 matching 11 bases. The J segment lost 5 bases and the V segment lost 8 bases, leaving 1 base of the junction unmatched. CDR3 length equals 12 residues. Germline CDR1 is ENHRY and CDR2 is SYGVKD. CDR3 protein: CAIRTSGETQYF. The CDR3 DNA reads TGTGCCATCCGGACTAGCGGGGAGACCCAGTACTTC.

This clonotype was seen repeatedly, ten times or more. The CDR3 sequence is CSAKDRAAEAFF. The CDR3 nucleotides are TGCAGTGCTAAAGACAGGGCGGCTGAAGCTTTCTTT. The chain recombines TRBV20-1 with TRBJ1-1, with 7 bases lining up with TRBD1. The germline gives CDR1 DFQATT, CDR2 SNEGSKA (reference sequence). The CDR3 is made up of 12 amino acids. The V segment lost 4 bases and the J segment 6 bases; nucleotides outside the gene matches: 5.

This clonotype was seen more than once but under ten times. The chain carries TRBV30 and TRBJ1-5; D not certain. V lost 5 bases to trimming and J lost 6 bases, with 20 bases between them. Germline CDR1 and CDR2: GTSNPN and SVGIG (reference sequence). CDR3 length equals 15 residues. In DNA, the CDR3 is TGTGCCTGGGGGTCCCCCCAAGGGCGTAGTCAGCCCCAGCATTTT. Protein: CAWGSPQGRSQPQHF. The full variable domain, completed using reference TRBV30 and TRBJ1-5, is SQTIHQWPATLVQPVGSPLSLECTVEGTSNPNLYWYRQAAGRGLQLLFYSVGIGQISSEVPQNLSASRPQDRQFILSSKKLLLSDSGFYLCAWGSPQGRSQPQHFGDGTRLSIL.